Presented here are 24 T cell receptor beta chains from one specimen sequenced in a study of shared clonotypes between healthy human individuals. Assay: immunoSEQ multiplex PCR; the TCRdb copy retains only in-frame clones and omits some. The sample yields 2 million to 3 million clones, over 85% seen once. The specimen sequenced was naive CD4+ T cells from PBMCs. Specified subset: CD45RA+ positively selected. Receptor source: a man aged 18 to 35 in good health. Some clones in this sample may be carry-over from other donors' samples.

The chain is built from TRBV6-6 and TRBJ1-4; 9 nucleotides align to TRBD1. The germline V gene has CDR1 MNHNY and CDR2 SVGAGI (reference sequence). CDR3 length: 13 residues. With V trimmed by 4 bases and J by 7 bases, 1 base remained unmatched. The CDR3 sequence: CASSWGQGEKLFF. The DNA for the CDR3 is TGTGCCAGCAGTTGGGGACAGGGTGAAAAACTGTTTTTT.

The chain recombines TRBV28 with TRBJ2-3, with D perhaps TRBD1 (6 bases). This CDR3 has 15 residues. CDR1 is MDHEN, CDR2 SYDVKM, per germline. Trimming removed 2 bases from V and 2 bases from J, with 11 bases in between. The CDR3 loop reads CASSLRDTHTDTQYF. In DNA form, the CDR3 reads TGTGCCAGCAGTTTACGGGACACCCACACAGATACGCAGTATTTT.

The chain links TRBV21-1 to TRBJ2-2; the listed D gene, TRBD2, was not tested against the DNA. TRBV21-1 is termed a pseudogene. CDR3 size: 15 residues. CDR3 bases: TGTGCCAGCAGCAAAAGCTATCGGCGGCCCGGGGAGCTGTTTTTT. Protein: CASSKSYRRPGELFF.

This chain links TRBV6-1 with TRBJ2-7, with a possible D match to TRBD2 (6 bases). Looked up from germline, CDR1 is MNHNS and CDR2 is SASEGT. Trimming stripped 2 bases from V and 2 bases from J, with 13 bases between. There are 15 residues in the CDR3. Written as DNA, the CDR3 is TGTGCCAGCAGTGAATTAGGGGAGGTTCCCTACGAGCAGTACTTC. This codes for CASSELGEVPYEQYF.

The V and J genes are TRBV5-1 and TRBJ1-1; D might be TRBD1 (6 bases). This CDR3 has 16 residues. In germline, CDR1 is SGHRS, CDR2 YFSETQ. Trimming left V 4 bases short and J 2 bases short, with 18 bases between. The CDR3 reads CASSPSKGGGNTEAFF. CDR3 nucleotide sequence: TGCGCCAGCAGCCCTTCTAAGGGAGGGGGAAACACTGAAGCTTTCTTT.

This chain joins TRBV7-9 and TRBJ2-7, with D unresolved. Germline CDR1 is SEHNR and CDR2 is FQNEAQ (reference sequence). CDR3 size: 13 residues. Trimming stripped 4 bases from V and 3 bases from J, with 10 bases between. The CDR3: CASSSFRRYEQYF. The CDR3 coding sequence is TGTGCCAGCAGCTCCTTTCGCCGCTACGAGCAGTACTTC.

V gene TRBV7-2 combines with J gene TRBJ1-3, with D maybe TRBD1 (5 bases). CDR1 is SGHTA and CDR2 is FQGNSA in the germline V gene. CDR3 size: 14 residues. V was trimmed by 0 bases and J by 4 bases, leaving 7 bases between them. CDR3: CASSLARDGNTIYF. The CDR3 DNA sequence: TGTGCCAGCAGCTTAGCCAGGGACGGAAACACCATATATTTT.

The chain uses TRBV10-3 and TRBJ2-7; 9 nucleotides align to TRBD1. Germline trimming cut 5 bases from V and 6 bases from J; bases unmatched to any gene: 8. CDR1 is ENHRY and CDR2 is SYGVKD in the germline V gene. CDR3 length: 14 residues. CDR3 amino acids: CAISTGTGLREQYF. Written as DNA, the CDR3 is TGTGCCATCAGTACCGGGACAGGGCTACGCGAGCAGTACTTC.

The table lists this clone with a few counts. V and J are TRBV11-3 and TRBJ2-7, with 7 bases matching TRBD1. J gave up 0 bases and V 5 bases, and 4 bases lay outside the gene matches. The germline CDR1 and CDR2 sequences are SGHNT and YENEEA. The CDR3 totals 14 residues. CDR3 residues: CASSRGQSSYEQYF. The CDR3 DNA is TGTGCCAGCAGCCGGGGACAGAGCTCCTACGAGCAGTACTTC.

The gene calls are TRBV5-1 and TRBJ2-7, with 8 nucleotides matching TRBD1. The CDR3 is 15 amino acids. Germline CDR1 reads SGHRS; CDR2 reads YFSETQ. After removal of 3 bases from V and 0 bases from J, the junction contained 5 bases not matched to a gene. The CDR3 here is CASSSVTGASYEQYF. The CDR3 region has the DNA TGCGCCAGCAGCTCTGTGACAGGGGCCTCCTACGAGCAGTACTTC.

The gene calls are TRBV5-1 and TRBJ2-7; 11 nucleotides align to TRBD2. The CDR3 spans 16 residues. V shed 1 base and J 2 bases; nucleotides not matched to a gene: 5. CDR1 SGHRS and CDR2 YFSETQ come from the germline V gene. This CDR3 reads CASSLSTSGAAYEQYF. The CDR3 bases are TGCGCCAGCAGCTTGTCGACTAGCGGGGCGGCCTACGAGCAGTACTTC.

The chain is built from TRBV7-9 and TRBJ2-1, with TRBD2 as a possible D gene (6 bases). The CDR3 has 14 residues. V was clipped by 5 bases and J by 5 bases, with 13 bases between them. Germline V gene data show CDR1 as SEHNR and CDR2 as FQNEAQ (reference sequence). CDR3: CASSRLGRNNEQFF. The CDR3 coding sequence is TGTGCCAGCAGCCGACTAGGGCGGAACAATGAGCAGTTCTTC. Supplemented by reference TRBV7-9 and TRBJ2-1, the full variable domain reads DTGVSQNPRHKITKRGQNVTFRCDPISEHNRLYWYRQTLGQGPEFLTYFQNEAQLEKSRLLSDRFSAERPKGSFSTLEIQRTEQGDSAMYLCASSRLGRNNEQFFGPGTRLTVL.

Points on this clone: The sample has other DNA sequences that encode this CDR3 too. This chain joins TRBV7-3 and TRBJ2-3, with D possibly being TRBD1 (5 bases). This CDR3 comprises 13 residues. The germline V gene encodes CDR1 SGHTA and CDR2 FQGTGA. V was shortened by 5 bases and J by 2 bases, with 8 bases between the two germline ends. CDR3 protein: CASSPGFTDTQYF. CDR3 sequence (DNA): TGTGCCAGCAGCCCAGGGTTCACAGATACGCAGTATTTT. Looking up the rest from reference TRBV7-3 and TRBJ2-3 gives the full variable domain: GAGVSQTPSNKVTEKGKYVELRCDPISGHTALYWYRQSLGQGPEFLIYFQGTGAADDSGLPNDRFFAVRPEGSVSTLKIQRTERGDSAVYLCASSPGFTDTQYFGPGTRLTVL.

This chain connects TRBV25-1 to TRBJ1-2; D is unclear. Germline V CDR1 and CDR2: MGHDK, SYGVNS. With 2 bases removed from V and 8 bases from J, the gap between germline ends came to 12 bases. The CDR3 runs 13 residues. CDR3 in DNA: TGTGCCAGCAGTGAAACGACCCCAGGAGGCTACACCTTC. This gives the protein CASSETTPGGYTF.

The J gene is TRBJ2-7, the V gene TRBV12-5; no clear D gene. CDR1 and CDR2 (germline): LGHNT, FRNRAP. CDR3 length: 12 amino acids. Between the trimmed V and J ends, which lost 6 bases and 5 bases, there was a span of 11 bases. The CDR3: CASGRNLDEQYF. The DNA of the CDR3 is TGTGCTAGTGGCCGTAATTTAGACGAGCAGTACTTC.

This clone was detected once. This sequence joins TRBV10-3 and TRBJ2-1; TRBD2 matches at 9 bases. Per the germline V gene, CDR1 is ENHRY and CDR2 is SYGVKD. V trimming: 4 bases; J trimming: 8 bases; junction bases outside the gene matches: 6. The CDR3 contains 14 residues. CDR3 nucleotide sequence: TGTGCCATCAGTGGGGCGGGAGGGAGCGATGAGCAGTTCTTC. Protein: CAISGAGGSDEQFF.

The V gene is TRBV28, the J gene TRBJ2-1; TRBD2 matches 9 bases. The junction had 15 bases not matched to a gene; V was cut back by 5 bases and J by 4 bases. The CDR3 totals 18 residues. CDR1 is MDHEN, CDR2 SYDVKM, per germline. The CDR3 here is CASSPTGQGTSRYNEQFF. The CDR3 nucleotides are TGTGCCAGCAGTCCTACGGGGCAGGGGACTAGCCGATACAATGAGCAGTTCTTC. Full variable domain (remainder filled in from reference TRBV28 and TRBJ2-1): DVKVTQSSRYLVKRTGEKVFLECVQDMDHENMFWYRQDPGLGLRLIYFSYDVKMKEKGDIPEGYSVSREKKERFSLILESASTNQTSMYLCASSPTGQGTSRYNEQFFGPGTRLTVL.

This clone was seen a single time. The rearrangement links TRBV5-1 to TRBJ2-7, with D possibly TRBD1 on 6 matching bases. In germline, CDR1 is SGHRS, CDR2 YFSETQ. Trimming took off 0 bases at V and 1 base at J, with 14 bases between the two ends. The CDR3 consists of 16 residues. CDR3 residues: CASSLDEGESSYEQYF. CDR3 in DNA: TGCGCCAGCAGCTTGGACGAGGGGGAGTCTTCCTACGAGCAGTACTTC.

The chain employs TRBV9 and TRBJ2-4; TRBD1 is a possible D gene (6 bases). CDR1 is SGDLS and CDR2 is YYNGEE in the germline V gene. This CDR3 has 17 residues. The V gene lost 4 bases and the J gene lost 0 bases, with 17 bases spanning the gap. The CDR3 nucleotides read TGTGCCAGCAGCCTAGAGGGACAAGCCTTAGCCAAAAACATTCAGTACTTC. Amino acids: CASSLEGQALAKNIQYF.

V usage is TRBV9 and J usage is TRBJ2-3; D is uncertain. There are 13 residues in the CDR3. The germline CDR1 and CDR2 sequences are SGDLS and YYNGEE. V shed 5 bases and J shed 8 bases, with 15 bases lying between them. The CDR3 loop reads CASSDKSSVTQYF. CDR3 in DNA: TGTGCCAGCAGTGATAAGAGCTCGGTTACGCAGTATTTT.

The chain links TRBV7-3 to TRBJ2-2; D uncertain. With 5 bases removed from V and 2 bases from J, the gap between germline ends came to 9 bases. The CDR3 length is 14 residues. Germline V gene lookup returns CDR1 SGHTA and CDR2 FQGTGA. For the CDR3, the DNA is TGTGCCAGCAGCGCCGACCCAAACACCGGGGAGCTGTTTTTT. It yields the protein CASSADPNTGELFF.

CDR3 region: CASSFVNVGQGEASNQPQHF. The CDR3 DNA reads TGCGCCAGCAGCTTCGTTAATGTGGGACAGGGGGAGGCGAGCAATCAGCCCCAGCATTTT. The gene calls are TRBV5-1 and TRBJ1-5, with 11 bases lining up with TRBD1. CDR3 length: 20 residues. Trimming at V came to 2 bases and at J to 1 base, leaving 14 bases not matched to a gene. Germline values: CDR1 SGHRS, CDR2 YFSETQ.

CDR3 in DNA: TGCAGTGCTACAACAACCCGGGAGCAGTTCTTC. The encoded protein is CSATTTREQFF. The chain combines TRBV20-1 with TRBJ2-1; D unresolved. The CDR3 has 11 amino acids. V lost 4 bases to trimming and J lost 10 bases, with 11 bases between them. Germline CDR1 is DFQATT and CDR2 is SNEGSKA (reference sequence).

Remarks on this clone: The sample holds other DNA sequences that translate to the same CDR3. The CDR3 nucleotides read TGTGCCAGCAGCCCCGACAGGGGTGACACTGAAGCTTTCTTT. Translating it yields CASSPDRGDTEAFF. The chain uses TRBV7-3 and TRBJ1-1; 8 nucleotides align to TRBD1. This CDR3 contains 14 residues. Germline assignment: CDR1 SGHTA and CDR2 FQGTGA. V shed 5 bases and J 3 bases; nucleotides not matched to a gene: 5.